One and the same sample provided the 6 T cell receptor beta chains below, sequenced in a study of Graves' ophthalmopathy and Graves' hyperthyroidism. TCR beta CDR3 regions were amplified from RNA transcripts. First-round RT-PCR employed HTBI primers, with a second-round multiplex PCR after it. One entry per CDR3 protein, called by TCRdb with MiXCR from the multiplex PCR reads. This sample yields about 480,000 distinct CDR3 sequences, of which 13% to 15% are seen a single time; roughly 9.8% belongs to the top ten. The specimen sequenced was blood. Every receptor here comes from a woman in her 30s with Graves' ophthalmopathy.

In its sample, this clonotype was seen many times. V gene TRBV4-2 combines with J gene TRBJ2-6; possible D gene TRBD1, 6 bases. The V gene lost 0 bases and the J gene lost 3 bases, with 9 bases spanning the gap. This CDR3 comprises 16 residues. Germline assignment: CDR1 LGHNA and CDR2 YNFKEQ. The CDR3 region has the DNA TGTGCCAGCAGCCAAGATCAGGGGAATGGGGCCAACGTCCTGACTTTC. Translating gives CASSQDQGNGANVLTF.

The table lists this clonotype with a count of one. The J gene is TRBJ1-5, the V gene TRBV6-1; no definite D call. V lost 2 bases and J 3 bases, leaving 14 bases between the germline ends. Germline lookup yields CDR1 MNHNS and CDR2 SASEGT. The CDR3 totals 16 residues. CDR3 protein: CASSELIEVYNQPQHF. Written as DNA, the CDR3 is TGTGCCAGCAGTGAACTAATCGAGGTGTACAATCAGCCCCAGCATTTT.

This clonotype was observed at least ten times. V is TRBV5-1 and J is TRBJ1-1; a weak D match, TRBD1 (5 bases). Germline CDR1 and CDR2: SGHRS and YFSETQ. The CDR3 totals 13 residues. Trimming stripped 0 bases from V and 10 bases from J, with 13 bases between. CDR3 in amino acids: CASSLEQATTAFF. The CDR3 DNA follows: TGCGCCAGCAGCTTGGAACAGGCCACTACAGCTTTCTTT.

This clonotype was counted at least ten times. V and J are TRBV24-1 and TRBJ1-5; the D gene is possibly TRBD1 (5 bases). The CDR3 contains 14 residues. V was shortened by 2 bases and J by 1 base, with 5 bases between the two germline ends. The germline gives CDR1 KGHDR, CDR2 SFDVKD. The CDR3 spells CATSDYRSNQPQHF. DNA for the CDR3: TGTGCCACCAGTGATTACAGGAGCAATCAGCCCCAGCATTTT.

There are many counts of this clonotype. The DNA for the CDR3 is TGTACGACGGGACAACTAAACTATGGCTACACCTTC. Its translation is CTTGQLNYGYTF. The chain recombines TRBV6-4 with TRBJ1-2, with D perhaps TRBD1 (6 bases). The germline V gene encodes CDR1 MRHNA and CDR2 SNTAGT. This CDR3 has 12 residues.

This clonotype was detected many times. The V and J genes are TRBV6-5 and TRBJ2-7, with D perhaps given as TRBD1 or TRBD2 (5 bases each). The CDR3 is 15 residues long. Deletions cut 7 bases from V and 4 bases from J, with 20 bases between. Germline V lookup: CDR1 MNHEY, CDR2 SVGAGI. CDR3 amino acids: CASIRDARGVYEQYF. DNA for the CDR3: TGTGCCAGCATTAGGGACGCCAGAGGTGTGTACGAGCAGTACTTC.